This record covers a single T cell receptor (beta chain). Which antigen it targets is not known. Per-nucleotide qualities are absent, and no much larger clonotype sits a single base away. Memory CD4+ T cells were isolated as CD4+CD45RO+CD25- cells. Tregs, naive and memory CD4+ T cells from tumor, blood and ipsilateral draining lymph nodes of about five breast cancer patients underwent full-length TCR alpha and beta sequencing. Tumor tissue and lymph nodes from ipsilateral axillary dissection were perfused with PBS, minced and digested with collagenase I and hyaluronidase. FACS confirmed that the sorted cell populations were more than 90% pure. This entry belongs to a study (dated by TCRdb to between 2015 and 2016). Background for the entire study: Whether tumor-infiltrating Tregs in breast cancer are recruited from blood Tregs or converted in situ from other CD4+ T cell subsets was tested.

Beyond this particular receptor, the publication reports: Rather than covering whole repertoires, validation in the larger cohort was restricted to a single TCR beta V-J rearrangement. The TCR alpha and beta sequences of tumor-infiltrating Tregs showed the greatest overlap with tumor naive CD4+ T cells, followed by blood naive CD4+ T cells. In terms of TCR gene usage, tumor memory CD4+ T cells clustered together with blood and lymph node memory CD4+ cells, as well as with lymph node naive CD4+ cells.

From the germline V gene, CDR1 is SGHRS and CDR2 is YFSETQ. Germline trimming: 0 bases from V, 1 base from J; junction bases outside gene matches: 4. The CDR3 numbers 16 residues from cysteine through phenylalanine. The entry retains the CDR3 DNA only, 48 bases that are in frame from base 1. Amplification of full-length TCR variable regions was done by 5' RACE PCR using constant-region reverse primers, and this step was followed by semi-nested PCR with Nested Universal Primer A. Using the ReliaPrep RNA Cell Miniprep System, total RNA was extracted, and the SMARTer RACE 5'/3' Kit was then used to reverse transcribe the RNA into 5'RACE-ready cDNA. Multiplex adaptors were used to barcode the full-length TCR alpha and beta libraries, which were then sequenced on an Illumina MiSeq. The published analysis was carried out like this. For each of nine subset-tissue groups, sequencing data from the five patients were pooled, and the groups were then compared using unsupervised clustering of TCR gene usage. The Morisita-Horn index was used to calculate repertoire similarity, with shared sequences weighted according to their contribution to each repertoire. TCRdb itself trimmed the public reads at Q25 with fastp, ran MiXCR and retained productive beta chains. Identical CDR3 proteins give one entry, which carries the most common genes and DNA. The V and J calls follow TCRdb's processing rather than the paper's. The sample data list thousands of distinct CDR3 sequences, and 60% of these were observed just once. Roughly 6% of the sample comes from the top ten.

What was sequenced was tumor-infiltrating memory CD4+ T cells sorted from the breast tumor. The cell subset or site label of this sample denotes: memory CD4+ T cells, CD4+CD45RO+CD25-. The clonotype originates from a female donor with breast cancer. The rearranged segments are TRBV5-1 and TRBJ1-1; the central 9 bases match TRBD1. CDR3 region: CASSLVYRGRNTEAFF. The sequence in DNA is TGCGCCAGCAGCTTGGTGTACAGGGGGCGGAACACTGAAGCTTTCTTT.